This note documents a single T cell receptor (beta chain) sequence. These data originate in a study of blood T cell repertoires in COVID-19. The repertoire was sequenced with immunoSEQ multiplex PCR; TCRdb's copy has only in-frame clones and lacks some. The sample lists 200,000 to 250,000 clones, 70% to 90% seen once, with 3% in the top ten. The TCR sequence derives from a man between 18 and 35 years old with active or convalescent COVID-19. Sample: peripheral blood.

The CDR3 DNA is TGTGCCAGCTCACGCAGCCTTAGCGGGGAATCTGAAGCTTTCTTT. It specifies CASSRSLSGESEAFF. The chain recombines TRBV18 with TRBJ1-1, with unresolved D. Germline CDR1 and CDR2: KGHSH and LQKENI. Trimming removed 4 bases from V and 6 bases from J, with 18 bases in between. The CDR3 totals 15 residues.